This T cell receptor beta chain was identified in a study of human T cells and chemical hapten exposure. The time point: pre-sensitization, week 0. Treatment in this sample: therapeutic diphenylcyclopropenone sensitization with weekly scalp DPC. Via MiXCR, TCRdb re-called the RACE reads, giving one row per CDR3 protein. The table lists about 270,000 distinct CDR3 sequences, 7.5% to 9% of them singletons. Between the trimmed V and J ends, which lost 3 bases and 3 bases, there was a span of 8 bases. The CDR3 is 13 amino acids. CDR1 and CDR2 (germline): KGHDR, SFDVKD. The source is a man younger than 35 with alopecia areata. Some clones in this sample may be carry-over from other donors' samples. This chain joins TRBV24-1 and TRBJ2-7; the D is unclear. This sample comprised whole blood, obtained in connection with sensitization to the hapten diphenylcyclopropenone (DPC). This chain's CDR3 is CATSDGVLYEQYF. The CDR3, as DNA: TGTGCCACCAGTGATGGGGTCCTCTACGAGCAGTACTTC.